Sequencing of this T cell receptor beta chain was carried out in a study of PD-L1 blockade in urothelial cancer. Across the study: It was around 2014 that patients started atezolizumab at 1,200 mg intravenously every 3 weeks.

Time point indicated: peripheral blood 6 weeks after treatment start. Generated by immunoSEQ multiplex PCR, the TCRdb table keeps only in-frame clones and is missing some. The sample contains under 150,000 clones, roughly 89% of which appear only once. Trimming left V 1 base short and J 5 bases short, with 8 bases between. Germline-derived CDR1 and CDR2 are SGHAT and FQNNGV. CDR3 size: 13 residues. V gene TRBV11-2 combines with J gene TRBJ2-5; D gene uncertain. Source: PBMCs, taken around atezolizumab (anti-PD-L1) treatment. This sequence was found in a man aged 60-69 years with urothelial cancer. The CDR3 DNA reads as TGTGCCAGCAGCTTAGTCGAGGTCGAGACCCAGTACTTC. This translates into CASSLVEVETQYF.